A selection of T cell receptor beta chains follows, all from one sample in a study of identical twins. Via MiXCR, TCRdb re-called the 5' RACE reads, giving one row per CDR3 protein. This sample has 1.5 million to 2 million distinct CDR3 sequences, with about 32% found just once. Sequences were obtained from cord blood. Every receptor here comes from a newborn girl in good health. CDR3s include the opening cysteine and the closing phenylalanine or tryptophan. The D gene is left open where the match is weak. Expanded clones get a size class; other rows say once, few or many, or leave the size out.

TRBD1 TRBJ1-5 TRBV14 - TGTGCCAGCAGCCAAACGGACAGGGCTAATAGCAATCAGCCCCAGCATTTT CASSQTDRANSNQPQHF
- TRBJ1-4 TRBV20-1 - TGCAGTGCTAGAACCAGAAATAGGGCAACTAATGAAAAACTGTTTTTT CSARTRNRATNEKLFF
- TRBJ1-2 TRBV18 - TGTGCCAGCTCACCACTCCCACAGGGAGCTAACTATGGCTACACCTTC CASSPLPQGANYGYTF
TRBD1 TRBJ2-5 TRBV7-9 - TGTGCCAGCAGCAAGAACAGGGGGCTAAGGGAGACCCAGTACTTC CASSKNRGLRETQYF
TRBD2 TRBJ2-4 TRBV5-1 many TGCGCCAGCAGCTTGACTAGCGGGGGGGCCAAAAACATTCAGTACTTC CASSLTSGGAKNIQYF
- TRBJ1-2 TRBV5-1 few TGCGCCAGCAGCTCAGTAACAGGGCGCTATGGCTACACCTTC CASSSVTGRYGYTF
- TRBJ2-1 TRBV6-2/TRBV6-3 few TGTGCCAGCAGTTCCGACAAACAGGTCCTTTACAATGAGCAGTTCTTC CASSSDKQVLYNEQFF
TRBD1 TRBJ2-7 TRBV10-1 - TGCGCCAGCAGTGTACCCCGGGACAGGGGCTACGAGCAGTACTTC CASSVPRDRGYEQYF
- TRBJ2-2 TRBV7-6 once TGTGCCACCTTGTCGAGTCCCGTCCCGAACACCGGGGAGCTGTTTTTT CATLSSPVPNTGELFF
- TRBJ2-7 TRBV6-5 few TGTGCCAGCAGTGTTAGCGCGACTGTCTACAATGAGCAGTACTTC CASSVSATVYNEQYF
TRBD2 TRBJ2-3 TRBV13 few TGTGCCAGCAGCCAGAGCGGGGGGGCCTCAGATACGCAGTATTTT CASSQSGGASDTQYF
TRBD2 TRBJ2-3 TRBV2 - TGTGCCAGCATTCCACTAGCGAGGGCGACAGATACGCAGTATTTT CASIPLARATDTQYF
TRBD2 TRBJ2-1 TRBV12-3/TRBV12-4 few TGTGCCAGCAGTACCCGGGACTACCGACGCAATGAGCAGTTCTTC CASSTRDYRRNEQFF
- TRBJ2-3 TRBV20-1 few TGCAGTGCTAGTAGGACGCAGAGCACAGATACGCAGTATTTT CSASRTQSTDTQYF
- TRBJ2-1 TRBV3-1 few TGTGCCAGCAGCCAGGGAGGAACCGGGCCTCGTGTGGTAAAGCAGTTCTTC CASSQGGTGPRVVKQFF
- TRBJ1-1 TRBV13 few TGTGCCAGCAGCTTAGAGTACGGTGGGGCTTTCTTT CASSLEYGGAFF
- TRBJ1-4 TRBV20-1 - TGCAGTGCTAGAGATCCCGGCTTTAATGAAAAACTGTTTTTT CSARDPGFNEKLFF
TRBD2 TRBJ2-5 TRBV4-2 - TGTGCCAGCAGCCAAAACCCTAGCGGGGGGGAACAAGAGACCCAGTACTTC CASSQNPSGGEQETQYF
TRBD1 TRBJ1-2 TRBV6-1 - TGTGCCAGCAGTGAACGGACAGGTCGAGATGGCTACACCTTC CASSERTGRDGYTF
TRBD1 TRBJ2-1 TRBV7-2 - TGTGCCAGCAGCTCACAGGGGGGAGAGCAGTTCTTC CASSSQGGEQFF
- TRBJ1-2 TRBV29-1 many TGCAGCGCGACAGTCCCGGCCTATGGCTACACCTTC CSATVPAYGYTF
TRBD2 TRBJ2-1 TRBV5-6 - TGTGCCAGCAGCTTGGATTGGGACGAGCGGGAGGTAGGTGAGCAGTTCTTC CASSLDWDEREVGEQFF
- TRBJ2-5 TRBV29-1 few TGCAGCGTTGGTTTTAGGCTAGCTCTCCAAGAGACCCAGTACTTC CSVGFRLALQETQYF
- TRBJ2-3 TRBV20-1 - TGCAGTGGTGTAGGCCCAGATACGCAGTATTTT CSGVGPDTQYF
TRBD1 TRBJ2-7 TRBV5-1 - TGCGCCAGCAGCAGGACAGGAGTAAACTACGAGCAGTACTTC CASSRTGVNYEQYF
- TRBJ1-4 TRBV10-3 - TGTGCCACAAAAGGGGCCTTAGACCACGAAAAACTGTTTTTT CATKGALDHEKLFF
TRBD2 TRBJ2-3 TRBV28 - TGTGCCAGCAGTTTACAGGGTACGGGGGGAGATACGCAGTATTTT CASSLQGTGGDTQYF
TRBD1 TRBJ1-1 TRBV27 - TGTGCCAGCAGTTCCCGCCGGGACAGGCTACTCACTGAAGCTTTCTTT CASSSRRDRLLTEAFF